This T cell receptor (beta chain) was captured in a study of technical replicates of blood from a handful of donors. TCRdb's table, derived via immunoSEQ multiplex PCR, lists solely in-frame clones and lacks some. The repertoire holds some 98,000 clones, with approximately 94% as singletons. Germline trimming cut 2 bases from V and 4 bases from J; bases unmatched to any gene: 15. Germline V gives CDR1 KGHSH, CDR2 LQKENI. The CDR3 totals 18 residues. The sample was T cells isolated from PBMCs. The clonotype was recovered from a human donor in good health. The chain links TRBV18 to TRBJ2-5; 8 bases match TRBD1. CDR3 amino acids: CASSPNRGQGGSGETQYF. Here the CDR3 DNA reads TGTGCCAGCTCACCAAATCGTGGACAGGGTGGTTCGGGAGAGACCCAGTACTTC.